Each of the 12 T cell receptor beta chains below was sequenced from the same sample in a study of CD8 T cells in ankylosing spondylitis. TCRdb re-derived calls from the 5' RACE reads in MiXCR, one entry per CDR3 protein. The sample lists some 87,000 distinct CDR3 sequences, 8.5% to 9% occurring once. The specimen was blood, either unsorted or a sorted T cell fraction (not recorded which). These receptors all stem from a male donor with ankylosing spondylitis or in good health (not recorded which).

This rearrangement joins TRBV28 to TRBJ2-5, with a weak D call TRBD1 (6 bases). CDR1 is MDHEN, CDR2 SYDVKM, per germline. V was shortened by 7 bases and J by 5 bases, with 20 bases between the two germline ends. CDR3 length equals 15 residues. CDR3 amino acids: CASTVGGRSSETQYF. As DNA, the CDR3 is TGTGCCAGCACGGTAGGGGGACGGTCATCCGAGACCCAGTACTTC.

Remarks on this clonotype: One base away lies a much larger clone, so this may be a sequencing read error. The CDR3 sequence: CSARIRTSGGLPSSWEQYF. Here the CDR3 DNA reads TGCAGTGCTAGAATTAGGACTAGCGGGGGCTTGCCCTCCTCGTGGGAGCAGTACTTC. The chain combines TRBV20-1 with TRBJ2-7, with TRBD2 identical over 13 bases. Germline V CDR1 and CDR2: DFQATT, SNEGSKA (reference sequence). CDR3 length equals 19 residues. With V trimmed by 2 bases and J by 7 bases, 20 bases remained unmatched.

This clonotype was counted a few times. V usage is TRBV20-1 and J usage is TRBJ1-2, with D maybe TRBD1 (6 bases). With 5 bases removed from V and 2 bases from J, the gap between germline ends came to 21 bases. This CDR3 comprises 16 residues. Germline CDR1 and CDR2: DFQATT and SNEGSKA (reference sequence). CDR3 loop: CSAFGGGQQFNYGYTF. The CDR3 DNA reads TGCAGTGCTTTCGGGGGGGGGCAGCAATTCAACTATGGCTACACCTTC.

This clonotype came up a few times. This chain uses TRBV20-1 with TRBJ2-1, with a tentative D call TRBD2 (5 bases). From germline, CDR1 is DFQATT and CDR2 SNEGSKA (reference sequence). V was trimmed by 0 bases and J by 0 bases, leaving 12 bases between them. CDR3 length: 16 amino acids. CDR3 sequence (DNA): TGCAGTGCTAGAGATGGGAAAGGGAGCTCCTACAATGAGCAGTTCTTC. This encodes CSARDGKGSSYNEQFF.

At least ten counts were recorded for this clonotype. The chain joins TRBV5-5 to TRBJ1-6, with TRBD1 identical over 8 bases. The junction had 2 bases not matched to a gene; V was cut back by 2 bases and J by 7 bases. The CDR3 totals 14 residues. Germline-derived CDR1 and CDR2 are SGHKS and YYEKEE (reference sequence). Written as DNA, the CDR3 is TGTGCCAGCAGCTTCACAGGGGGAAATTCACCCCTCCACTTT. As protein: CASSFTGGNSPLHF.

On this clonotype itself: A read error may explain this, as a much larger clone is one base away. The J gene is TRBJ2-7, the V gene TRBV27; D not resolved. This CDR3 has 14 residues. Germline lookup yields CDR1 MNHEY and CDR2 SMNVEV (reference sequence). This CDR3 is CVSSLTSPPYEQYF. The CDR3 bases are TGTGTCAGCAGCTTAACGTCTCCCCCCTACGAGCAGTACTTC.

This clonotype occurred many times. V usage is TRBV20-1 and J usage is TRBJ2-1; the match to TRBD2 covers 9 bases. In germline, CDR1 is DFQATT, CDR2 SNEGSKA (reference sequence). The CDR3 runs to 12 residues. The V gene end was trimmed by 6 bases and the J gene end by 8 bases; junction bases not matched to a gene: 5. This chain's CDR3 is CSAGLAWYEQFF. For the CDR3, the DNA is TGCAGTGCGGGACTAGCTTGGTATGAGCAGTTCTTC.

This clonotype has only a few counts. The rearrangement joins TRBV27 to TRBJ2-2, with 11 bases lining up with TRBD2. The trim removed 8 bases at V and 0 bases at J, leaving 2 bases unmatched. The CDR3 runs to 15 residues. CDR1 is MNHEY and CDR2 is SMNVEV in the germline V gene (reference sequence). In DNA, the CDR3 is TGTGCCAGCCGACTAGCGGGGACGAACACCGGGGAGCTGTTTTTT. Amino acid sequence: CASRLAGTNTGELFF.

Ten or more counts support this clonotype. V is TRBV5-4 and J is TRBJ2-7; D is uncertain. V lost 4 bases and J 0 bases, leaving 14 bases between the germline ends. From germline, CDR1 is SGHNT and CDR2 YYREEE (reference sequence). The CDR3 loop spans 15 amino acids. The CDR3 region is CASSPGPVPSYEQYF. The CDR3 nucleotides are TGTGCCAGCAGCCCAGGACCCGTACCCTCCTACGAGCAGTACTTC.

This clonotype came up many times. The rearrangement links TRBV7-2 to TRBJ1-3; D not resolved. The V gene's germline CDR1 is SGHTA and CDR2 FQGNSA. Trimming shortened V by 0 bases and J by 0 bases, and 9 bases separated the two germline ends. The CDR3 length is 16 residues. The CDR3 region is CASSLAWGNSGNTIYF. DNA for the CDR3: TGTGCCAGCAGCTTAGCGTGGGGTAACTCTGGAAACACCATATATTTT.

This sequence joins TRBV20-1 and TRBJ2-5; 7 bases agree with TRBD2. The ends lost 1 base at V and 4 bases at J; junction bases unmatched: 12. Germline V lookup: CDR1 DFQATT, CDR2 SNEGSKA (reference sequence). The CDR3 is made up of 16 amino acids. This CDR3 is CSARVAGLGSGETQYF. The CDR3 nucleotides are TGCAGTGCTAGAGTGGCTGGACTAGGGTCTGGAGAGACCCAGTACTTC.

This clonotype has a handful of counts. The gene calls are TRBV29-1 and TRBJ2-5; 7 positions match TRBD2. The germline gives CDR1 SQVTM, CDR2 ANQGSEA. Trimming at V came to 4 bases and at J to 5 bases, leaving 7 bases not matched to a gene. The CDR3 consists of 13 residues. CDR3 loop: CSVVLVSGETQYF. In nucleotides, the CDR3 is TGCAGCGTTGTTTTGGTTAGCGGGGAGACCCAGTACTTC.